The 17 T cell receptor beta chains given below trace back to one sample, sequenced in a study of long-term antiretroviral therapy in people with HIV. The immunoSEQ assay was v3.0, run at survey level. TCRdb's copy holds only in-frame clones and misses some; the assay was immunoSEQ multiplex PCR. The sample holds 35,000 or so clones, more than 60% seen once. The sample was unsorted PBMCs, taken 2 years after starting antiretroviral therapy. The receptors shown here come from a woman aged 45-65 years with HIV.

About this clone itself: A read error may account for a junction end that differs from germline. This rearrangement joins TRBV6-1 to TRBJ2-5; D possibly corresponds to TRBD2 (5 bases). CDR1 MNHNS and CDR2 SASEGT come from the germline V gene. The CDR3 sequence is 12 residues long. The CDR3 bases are TGTGCAAGCACACAGAGGAGGGAGACCCAGTACTTC. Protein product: CASTQRRETQYF.

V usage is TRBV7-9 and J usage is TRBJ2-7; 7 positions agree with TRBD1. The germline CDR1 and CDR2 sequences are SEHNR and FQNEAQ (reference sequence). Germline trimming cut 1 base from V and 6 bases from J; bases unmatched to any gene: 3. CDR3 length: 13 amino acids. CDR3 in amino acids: CASSLEGASEQYV. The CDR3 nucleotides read TGTGCCAGCAGCTTAGAGGGGGCAAGCGAGCAGTACGTC.

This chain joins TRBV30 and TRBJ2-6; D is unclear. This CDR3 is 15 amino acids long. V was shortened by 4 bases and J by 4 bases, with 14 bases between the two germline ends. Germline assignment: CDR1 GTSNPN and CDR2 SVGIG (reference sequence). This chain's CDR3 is CAWKSKVAGANVLTF. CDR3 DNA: TGTGCCTGGAAATCCAAGGTAGCCGGGGCCAACGTCCTGACTTTC.

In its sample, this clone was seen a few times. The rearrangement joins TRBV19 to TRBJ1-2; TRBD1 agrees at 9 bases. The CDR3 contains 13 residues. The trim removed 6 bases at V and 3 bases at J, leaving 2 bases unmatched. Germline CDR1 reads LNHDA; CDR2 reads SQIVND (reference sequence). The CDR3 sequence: CASSRDRDYGYTF. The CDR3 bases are TGTGCCAGTAGCCGGGACAGGGACTATGGCTACACCTTC.

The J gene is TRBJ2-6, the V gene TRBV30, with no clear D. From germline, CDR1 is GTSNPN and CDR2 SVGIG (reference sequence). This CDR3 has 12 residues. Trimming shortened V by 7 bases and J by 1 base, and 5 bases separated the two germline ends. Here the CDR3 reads CAYQSGANVLTF. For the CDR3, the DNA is TGTGCCTACCAATCTGGGGCCAACGTCCTGACTTTC.

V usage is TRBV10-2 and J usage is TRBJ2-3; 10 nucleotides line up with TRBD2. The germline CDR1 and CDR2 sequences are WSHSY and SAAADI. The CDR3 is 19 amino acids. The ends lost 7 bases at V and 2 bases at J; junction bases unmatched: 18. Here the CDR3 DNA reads TGCGCCAGCACTTCGGATGGACCCTCCAGCGGGGGGGCCACAGATACGCAGTATTTT. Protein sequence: CASTSDGPSSGGATDTQYF.

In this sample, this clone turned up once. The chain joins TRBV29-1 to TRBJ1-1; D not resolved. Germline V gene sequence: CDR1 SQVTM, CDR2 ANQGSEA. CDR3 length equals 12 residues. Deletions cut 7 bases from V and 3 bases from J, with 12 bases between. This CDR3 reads CSAELPHTEAFF. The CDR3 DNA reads TGCAGCGCCGAGCTCCCACACACTGAAGCTTTCTTT.

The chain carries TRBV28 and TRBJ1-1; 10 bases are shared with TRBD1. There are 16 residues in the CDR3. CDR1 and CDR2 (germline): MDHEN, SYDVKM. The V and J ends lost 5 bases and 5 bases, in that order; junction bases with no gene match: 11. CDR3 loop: CASSIGQGVGGTEAFF. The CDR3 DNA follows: TGTGCCAGCAGTATTGGACAGGGGGTAGGGGGGACTGAAGCTTTCTTT.

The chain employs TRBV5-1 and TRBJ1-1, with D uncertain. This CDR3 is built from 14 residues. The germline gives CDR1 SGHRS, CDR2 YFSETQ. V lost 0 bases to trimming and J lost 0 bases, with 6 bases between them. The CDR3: CASSLDPMNTEAFF. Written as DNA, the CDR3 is TGCGCCAGCAGCTTGGATCCCATGAACACTGAAGCTTTCTTT.

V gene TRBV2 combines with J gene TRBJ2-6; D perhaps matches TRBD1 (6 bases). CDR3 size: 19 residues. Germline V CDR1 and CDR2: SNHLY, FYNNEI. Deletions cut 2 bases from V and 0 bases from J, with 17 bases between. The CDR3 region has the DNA TGTGCCAGCAGTGAATTTTTAGGGCAGGGGAGCTCTGGGGCCAACGTCCTGACTTTC. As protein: CASSEFLGQGSSGANVLTF. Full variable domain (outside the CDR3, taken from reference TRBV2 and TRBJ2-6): EPEVTQTPSHQVTQMGQEVILRCVPISNHLYFYWYRQILGQKVEFLVSFYNNEISEKSEIFDDQFSVERPDGSNFTLKIRSTKLEDSAMYFCASSEFLGQGSSGANVLTFGAGSRLTVL.

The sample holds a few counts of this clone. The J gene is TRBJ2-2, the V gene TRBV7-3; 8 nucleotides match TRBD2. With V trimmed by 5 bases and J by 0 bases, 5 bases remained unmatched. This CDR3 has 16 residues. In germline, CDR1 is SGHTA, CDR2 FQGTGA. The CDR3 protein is CASSPGRGTNTGELFF. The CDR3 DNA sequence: TGTGCCAGCAGCCCCGGGAGGGGTACGAACACCGGGGAGCTGTTTTTT. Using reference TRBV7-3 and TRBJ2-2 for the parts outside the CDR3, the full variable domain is GAGVSQTPSNKVTEKGKYVELRCDPISGHTALYWYRQSLGQGPEFLIYFQGTGAADDSGLPNDRFFAVRPEGSVSTLKIQRTERGDSAVYLCASSPGRGTNTGELFFGEGSRLTVL.

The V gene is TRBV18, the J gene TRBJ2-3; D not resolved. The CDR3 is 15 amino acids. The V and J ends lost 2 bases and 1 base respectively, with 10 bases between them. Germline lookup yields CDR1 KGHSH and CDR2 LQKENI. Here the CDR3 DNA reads TGTGCCAGCTCACCAAATACGCCCGGCACAGATACGCAGTATTTT. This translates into CASSPNTPGTDTQYF.

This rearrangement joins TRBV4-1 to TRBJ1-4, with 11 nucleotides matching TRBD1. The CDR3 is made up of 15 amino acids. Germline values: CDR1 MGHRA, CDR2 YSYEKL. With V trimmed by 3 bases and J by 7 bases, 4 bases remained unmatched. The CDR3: CASSQTGTGGEKLFF. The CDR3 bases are TGCGCCAGCAGCCAGACCGGGACAGGGGGTGAAAAACTGTTTTTT.

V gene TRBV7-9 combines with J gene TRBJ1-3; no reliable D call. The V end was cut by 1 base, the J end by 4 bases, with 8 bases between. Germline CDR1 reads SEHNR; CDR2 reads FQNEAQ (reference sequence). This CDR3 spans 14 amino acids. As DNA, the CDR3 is TGTGCCAGCAGCTTAGGAGGGTCCGGAAACACCATATATTTT. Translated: CASSLGGSGNTIYF.

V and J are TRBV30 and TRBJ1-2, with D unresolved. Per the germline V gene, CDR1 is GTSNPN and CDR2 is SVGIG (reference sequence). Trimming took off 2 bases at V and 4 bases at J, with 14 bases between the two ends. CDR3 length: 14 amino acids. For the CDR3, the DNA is TGTGCCTGGAGTCGGAGGGAGGGTTTCTATGGCTACACCTTC. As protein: CAWSRREGFYGYTF.

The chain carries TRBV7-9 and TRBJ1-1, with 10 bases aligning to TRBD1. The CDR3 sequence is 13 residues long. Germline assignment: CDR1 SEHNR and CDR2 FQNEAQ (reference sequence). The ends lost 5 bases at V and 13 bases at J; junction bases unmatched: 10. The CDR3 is CASSTRDRGSVFF. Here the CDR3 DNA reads TGTGCCAGCAGCACTCGGGACAGGGGATCGGTTTTCTTT.

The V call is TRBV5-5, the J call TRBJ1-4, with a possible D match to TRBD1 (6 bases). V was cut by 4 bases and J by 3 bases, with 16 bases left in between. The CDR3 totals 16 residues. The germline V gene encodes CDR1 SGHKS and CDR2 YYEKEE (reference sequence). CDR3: CASSGGTPRANEKLFF. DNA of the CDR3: TGTGCCAGCAGCGGTGGGACACCGCGGGCTAATGAAAAACTGTTTTTT.